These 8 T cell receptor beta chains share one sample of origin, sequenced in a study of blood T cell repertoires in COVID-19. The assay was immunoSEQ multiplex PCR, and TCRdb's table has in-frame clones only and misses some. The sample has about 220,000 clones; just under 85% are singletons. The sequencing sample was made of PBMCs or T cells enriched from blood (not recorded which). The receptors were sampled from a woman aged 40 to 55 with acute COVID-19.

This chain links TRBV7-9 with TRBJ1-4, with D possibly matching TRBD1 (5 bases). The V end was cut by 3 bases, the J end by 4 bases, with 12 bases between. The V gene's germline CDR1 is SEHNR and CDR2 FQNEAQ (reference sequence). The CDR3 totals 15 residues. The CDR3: CASSFQGSVNEKLFF. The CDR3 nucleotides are TGTGCCAGCAGCTTTCAGGGATCGGTTAATGAAAAACTGTTTTTT.

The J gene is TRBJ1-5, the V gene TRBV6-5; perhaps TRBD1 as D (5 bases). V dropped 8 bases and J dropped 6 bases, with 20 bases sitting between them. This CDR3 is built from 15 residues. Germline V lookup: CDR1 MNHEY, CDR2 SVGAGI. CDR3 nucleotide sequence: TGTGCCAGCTTATTTGAGAGGGGACTGTTTCAGCCCCAGCATTTT. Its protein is CASLFERGLFQPQHF.

CDR3 sequence: CASSPNRLGGYTF. CDR3 nucleotide sequence: TGTGCCAGCAGCCCAAACAGGCTTGGAGGCTACACCTTC. The genes are TRBV7-3 and TRBJ1-2; D might be TRBD1 (5 bases). Trimming left V 5 bases short and J 8 bases short, with 15 bases between. The germline V gene encodes CDR1 SGHTA and CDR2 FQGTGA. The CDR3 spans 13 residues.

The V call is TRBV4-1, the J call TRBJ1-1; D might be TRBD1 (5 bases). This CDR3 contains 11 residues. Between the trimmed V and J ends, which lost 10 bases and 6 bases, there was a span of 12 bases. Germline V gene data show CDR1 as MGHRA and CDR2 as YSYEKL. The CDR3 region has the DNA TGCGCCACAAGTGAAGGGGCTGAAGCTTTCTTT. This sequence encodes CATSEGAEAFF.

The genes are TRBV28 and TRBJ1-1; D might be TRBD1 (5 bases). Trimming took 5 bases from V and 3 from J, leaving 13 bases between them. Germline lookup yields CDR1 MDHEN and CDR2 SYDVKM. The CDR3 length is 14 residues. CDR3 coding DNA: TGTGCCAGCAGTACCCTAGGAGGGGACACTGAAGCTTTCTTT. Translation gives CASSTLGGDTEAFF.

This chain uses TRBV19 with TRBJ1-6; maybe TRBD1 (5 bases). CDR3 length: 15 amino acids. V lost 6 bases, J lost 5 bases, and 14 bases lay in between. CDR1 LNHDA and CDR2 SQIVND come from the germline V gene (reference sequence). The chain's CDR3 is CASRSYRPDNSPLHF. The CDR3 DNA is TGTGCCAGTAGGAGTTACAGGCCTGATAATTCACCCCTCCACTTT.

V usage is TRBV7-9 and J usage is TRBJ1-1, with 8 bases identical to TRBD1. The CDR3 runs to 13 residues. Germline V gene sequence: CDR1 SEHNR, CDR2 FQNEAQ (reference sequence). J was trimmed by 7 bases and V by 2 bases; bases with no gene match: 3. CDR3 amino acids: CASSLRQGIEAFF. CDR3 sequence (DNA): TGTGCCAGCAGCTTACGACAGGGGATTGAAGCTTTCTTT.

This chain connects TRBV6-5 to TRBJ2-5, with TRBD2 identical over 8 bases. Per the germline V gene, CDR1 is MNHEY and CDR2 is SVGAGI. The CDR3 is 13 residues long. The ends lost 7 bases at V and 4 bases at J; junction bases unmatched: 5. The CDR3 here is CASTGGFGETQYF. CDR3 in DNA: TGTGCCAGCACGGGGGGGTTTGGAGAGACCCAGTACTTC.